This is a list of T cell receptor beta chains from one sample in a study of PD-1 blockade in classical Hodgkin lymphoma. Clones were sequenced by immunoSEQ multiplex PCR, and TCRdb holds only the in-frame ones, with some missing. The repertoire holds 8,000 to 9,000 clones, with roughly 80% as singletons. The sample was CD4+ T cells from blood, taken at baseline. Receptor source: a human donor with classical Hodgkin lymphoma. Each CDR3 is given with its conserved first and last residue. Fields, in order: J gene, V gene, D gene, CDR3 length, clone size, CDR3 protein. The D gene is left open where the match is weak. Not all rows give a size; the values are once, few, many and, for expanded clones, a class.

TRBJ1-1 | TRBV18 | TRBD1 | 13 | - | CASSRQGDGEAFF
TRBJ1-1 | TRBV4-1 | TRBD1 | 15 | - | CASSQLRTGNTEAFF
TRBJ2-2 | TRBV2 | TRBD2 | 14 | - | CASTGAGGVGELFF
TRBJ2-5 | TRBV7-2 | - | 16 | - | CASSRTPGNHQETQYF
TRBJ2-3 | TRBV29-1 | - | 10 | - | CSVETDTQYF
TRBJ2-1 | TRBV7-9 | - | 18 | - | CASSLMGLGSNSYNEQFF
TRBJ2-7 | TRBV27 | TRBD2 | 13 | - | CATRRREGLEQYF
TRBJ2-7 | TRBV25-1 | - | 13 | - | CASSDRTELGLYF
TRBJ2-4 | TRBV2 | - | 11 | - | CASKGGNIQYF
TRBJ2-3 | TRBV7-6 | TRBD1 | 17 | - | CASSRGQGRSSTDTQYF
TRBJ1-4 | TRBV29-1 | - | 14 | - | CSAITGNPNEKLFF
TRBJ2-7 | TRBV5-1 | - | 15 | - | CASSSLKTVPGEQYF
- | TRBV27 | - | 13 | - | CASSLGRQYEQYF
TRBJ2-5 | TRBV18 | - | 14 | - | CASSPSTIQETQYF
TRBJ1-4 | TRBV5-6 | TRBD1 | 13 | few | CASSRDSDEKLFF
TRBJ1-5 | TRBV4-2 | - | 15 | - | CASSQDGGINQPQHF
TRBJ2-1 | TRBV10-3 | - | 13 | few | CAISSGQTFEQFF
TRBJ2-5 | TRBV5-1 | - | 14 | - | CASSFLAGEETQYF
- | TRBV29-1 | - | 12 | - | CSVGESTYEQYF
TRBJ2-6 | TRBV2 | - | 17 | - | CASSETLSGSGANVLTF
TRBJ2-7 | TRBV6-1 | - | 14 | - | CASSESVSLYEQYF
TRBJ2-2 | TRBV7-9 | TRBD2 | 16 | - | CASSPRRGLATGELFF
TRBJ2-3 | TRBV6-6 | TRBD1 | 16 | - | CASSFGTGIHTDTQYF
TRBJ2-2 | TRBV5-1 | - | 14 | - | CASTRDGGTGELFF
TRBJ2-7 | TRBV6-5 | - | 16 | - | CASSYSTLGASFEQYF
TRBJ1-4 | TRBV6-5 | TRBD1 | 14 | - | CASSPDRVSEKLFF
TRBJ2-7 | TRBV5-1 | TRBD2 | 15 | - | CASSLVAGGVGEQYF
TRBJ2-2 | TRBV19 | - | 14 | - | CASSMPSFPGELFF
TRBJ2-3 | TRBV19 | - | 15 | - | CASNTGGRTTDTQYF
TRBJ2-7 | TRBV28 | - | 13 | once | CASSSPPSGEQYF
TRBJ2-3 | TRBV6-5 | - | 12 | once | CASRTGLDTQYF
TRBJ2-3 | TRBV27 | TRBD2 | 16 | once | CASSPTSGKRTDTQYF
TRBJ2-7 | TRBV6-6 | TRBD1 | 15 | - | CASSKRTGKTYEQYF
TRBJ2-3 | TRBV5-1 | TRBD2 | 16 | - | CASSWGTSGRTDTQYF
TRBJ1-1 | TRBV9 | - | 15 | - | CASSVDPAPNTEAFF
TRBJ2-7 | TRBV14 | - | 14 | - | CASSQVGLPYEQYF
TRBJ2-1 | TRBV27 | - | 16 | - | CASSDEVIASYNEQFF
TRBJ2-1 | TRBV5-1 | TRBD2 | 14 | once | CASSLALADNEQFF
TRBJ1-5 | TRBV28 | TRBD1 | 14 | - | CASRLQGVNQPQHF
TRBJ1-2 | TRBV7-9 | - | 13 | once | CASSLGDSGGYTF
TRBJ2-3 | TRBV6-1 | - | 13 | - | CASARVTTDTQYF
TRBJ2-7 | TRBV6-1 | - | 15 | - | CASRRTNGDAYEQYF
TRBJ2-1 | TRBV7-9 | TRBD2 | 17 | - | CASSRSGGLAGNNEQFF
TRBJ2-2 | TRBV19 | - | 16 | - | CASSRTGTSNTGELFF
TRBJ2-1 | TRBV7-9 | - | 12 | - | CASSLRYNEQFF
TRBJ1-5 | TRBV7-7 | - | 14 | - | CASSLGRSNQPQHF
TRBJ2-7 | TRBV7-9 | TRBD2 | 14 | - | CASIRTSGPYEQYF
TRBJ1-1 | TRBV5-1 | TRBD1 | 14 | - | CASSKTGGGFEAFF
TRBJ1-2 | TRBV28 | - | 12 | - | CASSLQGRGYTF
TRBJ2-1 | TRBV21-1 | - | 16 | few | CASSKRGLAGEVEQFF
TRBJ1-1 | TRBV7-9 | - | 13 | few | CASSLSQGTEAFF
TRBJ1-2 | TRBV7-1 | TRBD1 | 13 | once | CASSQSTGGGYTF
TRBJ2-1 | TRBV9 | TRBD2 | 16 | - | CASSVGSGRADNEQFF